This T cell receptor (beta chain) comes out of a study of blood T cell repertoires in COVID-19. Study context: COVID-19 samples collected from the United States, Italy and Spain covered acute and convalescent phases. Sources were T cells, B-cell-depleted T cells, or PBMCs; the material itself was cDNA or gDNA.

This clone came up once. Germline CDR1 is SSHAT and CDR2 is FNYEAQ (reference sequence). The CDR3 has 13 amino acids. Trimming took 5 bases from V and 2 from J, leaving 8 bases between them. In the authors' methods: Researchers report that nucleated cell counts were estimated from reference gene primer amplification. The protocol was immunoSEQ multiplex PCR, while the TCRdb copy is restricted to in-frame clones and leaves out a portion. V, J and clone size derive from that table, while D and trimming were established from the DNA sequence. This repertoire shows fewer than 90,000 clones, about 89% found once; its top ten account for 4.5% to 6%.

V is TRBV7-7 and J is TRBJ2-3; no clear D. The sequenced material came from peripheral blood. The clonotype originates from a middle-aged man with active or convalescent COVID-19. CDR3 sequence: CASSQAYTDTQYF. The CDR3 DNA reads TGTGCCAGCAGCCAAGCATACACAGATACGCAGTATTTT. Together with reference TRBV7-7 and TRBJ2-3, the CDR3 gives the full variable domain: GAGVSQSPRYKVTKRGQDVTLRCDPISSHATLYWYQQALGQGPEFLTYFNYEAQPDKSGLPSDRFSAERPEGSISTLTIQRTEQRDSAMYRCASSQAYTDTQYFGPGTRLTVL.